One T cell receptor (beta chain) is described in this entry. The source of the sample is a study of blood T cell repertoires in COVID-19. Germline V gene lookup returns CDR1 MGHRA and CDR2 YSYEKL. Trimming removed 3 bases from V and 2 bases from J; junction bases left unmatched: 12. The CDR3 totals 17 residues. Assay used: immunoSEQ multiplex PCR; TCRdb lists only in-frame clones, some missing. The top ten clones hold under 3.5% of a sample with about 180,000 clones, roughly 85% of them seen once. The sequencing input was peripheral blood. The receptor was isolated from a man aged 55 to 69 with acute or convalescent COVID-19. The rearrangement uses TRBV4-1 and TRBJ2-7, with 8 bases identical to TRBD2. The CDR3 spells CASSQHPERERTYEQYF. Written as DNA, the CDR3 is TGCGCCAGCAGCCAGCACCCCGAGCGGGAGCGGACCTACGAGCAGTACTTC.